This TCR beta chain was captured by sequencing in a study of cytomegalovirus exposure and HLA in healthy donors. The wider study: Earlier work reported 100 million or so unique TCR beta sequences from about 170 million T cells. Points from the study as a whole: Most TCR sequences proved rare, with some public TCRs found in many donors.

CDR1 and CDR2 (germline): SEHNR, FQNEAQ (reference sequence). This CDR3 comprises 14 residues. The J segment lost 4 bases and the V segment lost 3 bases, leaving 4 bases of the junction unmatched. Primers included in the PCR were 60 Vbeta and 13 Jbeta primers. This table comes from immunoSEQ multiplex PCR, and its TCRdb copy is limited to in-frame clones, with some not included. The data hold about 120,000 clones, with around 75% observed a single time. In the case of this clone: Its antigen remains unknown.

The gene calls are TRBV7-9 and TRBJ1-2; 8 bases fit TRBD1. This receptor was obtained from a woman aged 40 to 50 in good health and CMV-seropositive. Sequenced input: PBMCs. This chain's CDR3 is CASSFPGTGYGYTF. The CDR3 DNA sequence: TGTGCCAGCAGCTTCCCCGGGACAGGCTATGGCTACACCTTC.